This entry lists 16 T cell receptor beta chains sequenced from one sample in a study of blood T cell repertoires in COVID-19. The assay was immunoSEQ multiplex PCR, and TCRdb's table has in-frame clones only and misses some. Of over 90,000 clones listed, 84% were seen once; the top ten hold 8.5% to 10%. Material: peripheral blood. The receptor source for this set is a man aged 35-49 years with active or convalescent COVID-19.

This rearrangement joins TRBV18 to TRBJ2-7; 11 nucleotides line up with TRBD2. Germline CDR1 and CDR2: KGHSH and LQKENI. V shed 5 bases, J shed 4 bases, and the junction held 1 base outside the gene matches. The CDR3 is 13 residues long. The CDR3 bases are TGTGCCAGCTCATCTAGCGGGGGGTACGAGCAGTACTTC. It translates to CASSSSGGYEQYF.

The chain combines TRBV11-2 with TRBJ2-1; 9 bases are shared with TRBD1. Germline CDR1 SGHAT, CDR2 FQNNGV. Trimming removed 5 bases from V and 4 bases from J; junction bases left unmatched: 9. The CDR3 is made up of 16 amino acids. The DNA for the CDR3 is TGTGCCAGCAGCCCCGAAACAGGGGGCTCGTACAATGAGCAGTTCTTC. Its translation: CASSPETGGSYNEQFF.

This clone was counted a single time. The V call is TRBV9, the J call TRBJ2-5; D is ambiguous. Germline V gene data show CDR1 as SGDLS and CDR2 as YYNGEE. The CDR3 spans 14 residues. V lost 0 bases and J lost 5, with 11 bases in between. Written as DNA, the CDR3 is TGTGCCAGCAGCGTAGATATTAGAGGCGAGACCCAGTACTTC. As protein: CASSVDIRGETQYF.

This clone was seen more than once but under ten times. This rearrangement joins TRBV5-1 to TRBJ2-5; D may correspond to TRBD1 or TRBD2 (6 bases each). The CDR3 is 16 residues long. Germline values: CDR1 SGHRS, CDR2 YFSETQ. Trimming removed 4 bases from V and 1 base from J, with 17 bases in between. The CDR3, as DNA: TGCGCCAGCAGCATGGGGACACTAGCCACCCAAGAGACCCAGTACTTC. Amino acid sequence: CASSMGTLATQETQYF.

This sequence joins TRBV7-2 and TRBJ2-2; perhaps TRBD2 as D (6 bases). The CDR3 contains 15 residues. V lost 2 bases to trimming and J lost 7 bases, with 14 bases between them. Germline CDR1 and CDR2: SGHTA and FQGNSA. CDR3 nucleotide sequence: TGTGCCAGCAGCTTAAAATCGCCTAGCGTCGGGGAGCTGTTTTTT. Protein sequence: CASSLKSPSVGELFF.

This clone was seen only a few times. The genes are TRBV7-2 and TRBJ2-5; TRBD1 matches 9 bases. V trimming: 5 bases; J trimming: 4 bases; junction bases outside the gene matches: 5. CDR3 length: 14 amino acids. In germline, CDR1 is SGHTA, CDR2 FQGNSA. The CDR3 bases are TGTGCCAGCAGCATGGACAGGGGTAGAGAGACCCAGTACTTC. The encoded protein is CASSMDRGRETQYF.

The chain links TRBV7-2 to TRBJ2-7; TRBD1 might be the D (7 bases). Germline assignment: CDR1 SGHTA and CDR2 FQGNSA. The CDR3 runs 12 residues. The V and J ends lost 4 bases and 7 bases respectively, with 11 bases between them. CDR3 sequence reads: CASSSSGGEQYF. CDR3 DNA sequence: TGTGCCAGCAGCTCATCAGGGGGGGAGCAGTACTTC.

This clone was recorded only once. The chain employs TRBV11-3 and TRBJ2-2; D is undetermined. V was pared by 5 bases and J by 1 base, with 5 bases between. Germline V gene sequence: CDR1 SGHNT, CDR2 YENEEA. CDR3 length: 13 residues. CDR3 DNA sequence: TGTGCCAGCAGCCCTAAGAACACCGGGGAGCTGTTTTTT. It specifies CASSPKNTGELFF.

This chain links TRBV6-1 with TRBJ2-6; D unresolved. Germline V gives CDR1 MNHNS, CDR2 SASEGT. V shed 0 bases and J shed 2 bases, with 5 bases lying between them. The CDR3 is 15 amino acids. The CDR3 region is CASSEALAGANVLTF. CDR3 coding DNA: TGTGCCAGCAGTGAAGCCCTCGCTGGGGCCAACGTCCTGACTTTC.

The CDR3 DNA is TGTGCTAGTGGTTTGGTAGAGGTAGGTTTCGGGGACAGGGCGATTTACGAGCAGTACTTC. Amino acid sequence: CASGLVEVGFGDRAIYEQYF. The chain couples TRBV12-5 to TRBJ2-7; 9 bases align to TRBD1. CDR1 LGHNT and CDR2 FRNRAP come from the germline V gene. V lost 0 bases, J lost 4 bases, and 19 bases stayed unmatched. This CDR3 contains 20 residues. Using reference TRBV12-5 and TRBJ2-7 for the parts outside the CDR3, the full variable domain is DARVTQTPRHKVTEMGQEVTMRCQPILGHNTVFWYRQTMMQGLELLAYFRNRAPLDDSGMPKDRFSAEMPDATLATLKIQPSEPRDSAVYFCASGLVEVGFGDRAIYEQYFGPGTRLTVT.

The gene calls are TRBV29-1 and TRBJ1-2; unclear D gene. The V gene lost 3 bases and the J gene lost 6 bases, with 14 bases spanning the gap. The CDR3 is 13 amino acids. Germline CDR1 is SQVTM and CDR2 is ANQGSEA. The CDR3 DNA reads as TGCAGCGTTGAGTCCGGCAGGAGGAATGGCTACACCTTC. Its translation is CSVESGRRNGYTF.

The chain has TRBV19 and TRBJ2-7; possibly TRBD1 for D (5 bases). This CDR3 comprises 13 residues. The germline CDR1 and CDR2 sequences are LNHDA and SQIVND (reference sequence). V lost 2 bases and J lost 3, with 8 bases in between. The CDR3 spells CASSILGDYEQYF. The CDR3 DNA follows: TGTGCCAGTAGTATACTAGGGGACTACGAGCAGTACTTC.

V usage is TRBV30 and J usage is TRBJ1-5; 7 nucleotides line up with TRBD1. Germline CDR1 reads GTSNPN; CDR2 reads SVGIG (reference sequence). This CDR3 has 13 amino acids. Trimming at V came to 1 base and at J to 4 bases, leaving 1 base not matched to a gene. For the CDR3, the DNA is TGTGCCTGGAGTGAGACAGGGAATCAGCCCCAGCATTTT. It is translated as CAWSETGNQPQHF.

About this clone: At one of its ends the junction is not consistent with the germline gene, which may arise from a read error. The V and J genes are TRBV10-1 and TRBJ2-7; a weak D match, TRBD2 (7 bases). CDR3 length: 16 residues. Per germline, CDR1 WNHNN and CDR2 SYGVQD (reference sequence). The CDR3 DNA reads TGCGCCTGCAGTGGGGGGGGTACAGGGAAATCTGGCGAGCAGTACTTC. Translating it yields CACSGGGTGKSGEQYF.

V is TRBV5-6 and J is TRBJ2-3; 7 bases are a match to TRBD1. V was pared by 6 bases and J by 5 bases, with 15 bases of the junction left unmatched. The germline CDR1 and CDR2 sequences are SGHDT and YYEEEE. This CDR3 comprises 16 residues. DNA of the CDR3: TGTGCCAGCATCAACTCTCTCCGGGACAGAATAGATACGCAGTATTTT. It specifies CASINSLRDRIDTQYF.

CDR3 sequence: CASSLASALVGETQYF. CDR3 in DNA: TGTGCCAGCAGCTTAGCATCAGCGCTGGTAGGAGAGACCCAGTACTTC. The chain uses TRBV7-9 and TRBJ2-5; D gene ambiguous. The V end was cut by 0 bases, the J end by 4 bases, with 15 bases between. The CDR3 totals 16 residues. Germline V gives CDR1 SEHNR, CDR2 FQNEAQ (reference sequence). The full variable domain, completed using reference TRBV7-9 and TRBJ2-5, is DTGVSQNPRHKITKRGQNVTFRCDPISEHNRLYWYRQTLGQGPEFLTYFQNEAQLEKSRLLSDRFSAERPKGSFSTLEIQRTEQGDSAMYLCASSLASALVGETQYFGPGTRLLVL.